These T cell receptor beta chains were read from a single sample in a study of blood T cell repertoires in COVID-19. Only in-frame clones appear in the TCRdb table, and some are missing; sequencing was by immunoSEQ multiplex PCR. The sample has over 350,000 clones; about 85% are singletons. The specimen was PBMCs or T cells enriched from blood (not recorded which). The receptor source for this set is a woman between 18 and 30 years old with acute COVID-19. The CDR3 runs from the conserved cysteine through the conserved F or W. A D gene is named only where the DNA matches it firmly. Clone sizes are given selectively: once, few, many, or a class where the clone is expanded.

cdr3_nt: TGCAGCGTTGACAGGATCTATGGCTACACCTTC
cdr3_aa: CSVDRIYGYTF
j_call: TRBJ1-2
clone_size: few
d_call: NA
v_call: TRBV29-1

cdr3_nt: TGTGCCAGCTCACCAGGAGAAATTCTAGCGGCCTACGAGCAGTACTTC
cdr3_aa: CASSPGEILAAYEQYF
j_call: TRBJ2-7
clone_size: once
d_call: TRBD2
v_call: TRBV18

cdr3_nt: TGTGCCAGCAGTTATCACAGGGAAACAACTGAAGCTTTCTTT
cdr3_aa: CASSYHRETTEAFF
j_call: TRBJ1-1
clone_size: NA
d_call: NA
v_call: TRBV27

cdr3_nt: TGTGCCAGCAGTCCCACAGGAATGGCTAACTATGGCTACACCTTC
cdr3_aa: CASSPTGMANYGYTF
j_call: TRBJ1-2
clone_size: NA
d_call: NA
v_call: TRBV27

cdr3_nt: TGTGCCAGCAGTTTCGCCATGACTGCCTCTGGAAACACCATATATTTT
cdr3_aa: CASSFAMTASGNTIYF
j_call: TRBJ1-3
clone_size: NA
d_call: NA
v_call: TRBV28

cdr3_nt: TGTGCCAGCAGTCCCGGGACAGGGGTGACAGAGCAGTACTTC
cdr3_aa: CASSPGTGVTEQYF
j_call: TRBJ2-7
clone_size: NA
d_call: TRBD1
v_call: TRBV5-8

cdr3_nt: TGTGCCAGCAGCTTGGCTGCGACTGTCTGGGGGGCTAACTATGGCTACACCTTC
cdr3_aa: CASSLAATVWGANYGYTF
j_call: TRBJ1-2
clone_size: NA
d_call: NA
v_call: TRBV5-8

cdr3_nt: TGTGCCAGCAGCTTAGGCATCCTAGGAGCTAGCGGGGAAGAGACCCAGTACTTC
cdr3_aa: CASSLGILGASGEETQYF
j_call: TRBJ2-5
clone_size: NA
d_call: TRBD2
v_call: TRBV7-2

cdr3_nt: TGTGCCAGCAGCTTAGGATCATCGAGAACAGGCCAATCTCCCCTCCACTTT
cdr3_aa: CASSLGSSRTGQSPLHF
j_call: TRBJ1-6
clone_size: NA
d_call: NA
v_call: TRBV7-9

cdr3_nt: TGCAGTGCTAGTAATCCGGGACAGGGGGCCACTGAAGCTTTCTTT
cdr3_aa: CSASNPGQGATEAFF
j_call: TRBJ1-1
clone_size: NA
d_call: TRBD1
v_call: TRBV20-1

cdr3_nt: TGTGCCAGCAGTGGGACTAGCGGGAGCTGGATCCGCGCAGATACGCAGTATTTT
cdr3_aa: CASSGTSGSWIRADTQYF
j_call: TRBJ2-3
clone_size: NA
d_call: TRBD2
v_call: TRBV6-1

cdr3_nt: TGTGCCAGCAGTGATAGTGGGACAGGCACCTACAATGAGCAGTTCTTC
cdr3_aa: CASSDSGTGTYNEQFF
j_call: TRBJ2-1
clone_size: NA
d_call: TRBD1
v_call: TRBV2

cdr3_nt: TGTGCCAGCAGTTTATACAGGGGGAATCAGCCCCAGCATTTT
cdr3_aa: CASSLYRGNQPQHF
j_call: TRBJ1-5
clone_size: NA
d_call: TRBD1
v_call: TRBV28

cdr3_nt: TGTGCCAGCAGCTTGACGGGGGGGAAAGATACGCAGTATTTT
cdr3_aa: CASSLTGGKDTQYF
j_call: TRBJ2-3
clone_size: NA
d_call: TRBD2
v_call: TRBV7-3

cdr3_nt: TGTGCCAGCAGAAAAGCGGGAGGGCCGGGTGAGCAGTACTTC
cdr3_aa: CASRKAGGPGEQYF
j_call: TRBJ2-7
clone_size: once
d_call: TRBD2
v_call: TRBV6-6

cdr3_nt: TGCAGTGCTAGTTCCCAGGGGTCCTACGAGCAGTACTTC
cdr3_aa: CSASSQGSYEQYF
j_call: TRBJ2-7
clone_size: NA
d_call: NA
v_call: TRBV20-1

cdr3_nt: TGTGCCACAGGACAGGACATAAATCAGCCCCAGCATTTT
cdr3_aa: CATGQDINQPQHF
j_call: TRBJ1-5
clone_size: NA
d_call: TRBD1
v_call: TRBV19

cdr3_nt: TGTGCCAGTAGTAGGGACAGGTCGGAGACCCAGTACTTC
cdr3_aa: CASSRDRSETQYF
j_call: TRBJ2-5
clone_size: NA
d_call: TRBD1
v_call: TRBV19

cdr3_nt: TGCGCCAGCAGCCCGGACAGGGGGAATGAAAAACTGTTTTTT
cdr3_aa: CASSPDRGNEKLFF
j_call: TRBJ1-4
clone_size: NA
d_call: TRBD1
v_call: TRBV5-1

cdr3_nt: TGTGCCAGCAGCTCTCGACTAGCGGATAATGAGCAGTTCTTC
cdr3_aa: CASSSRLADNEQFF
j_call: TRBJ2-1
clone_size: NA
d_call: TRBD2
v_call: TRBV7-9

cdr3_nt: TGTGCCAGCAGCCCTCAGCGGGACAGGGGGCTCGAGCAGTACTTC
cdr3_aa: CASSPQRDRGLEQYF
j_call: TRBJ2-7
clone_size: NA
d_call: TRBD1
v_call: TRBV7-2

cdr3_nt: TGTGCCAGCAGTTTATTTTTACGGTCCACAGATACGCAGTATTTT
cdr3_aa: CASSLFLRSTDTQYF
j_call: TRBJ2-3
clone_size: NA
d_call: NA
v_call: TRBV27

cdr3_nt: TGCGCCAGCAGCCAAGGACAGGGACCAGAGACCCAGTACTTC
cdr3_aa: CASSQGQGPETQYF
j_call: TRBJ2-5
clone_size: NA
d_call: TRBD1
v_call: TRBV4-1

cdr3_nt: TGTGCCTGGAGTGTACGTGCGATGAGTGGCTACACCTTC
cdr3_aa: CAWSVRAMSGYTF
j_call: TRBJ1-2
clone_size: NA
d_call: NA
v_call: TRBV30

cdr3_nt: TGTGCCAGCAGCCCAGAGGACAGGCCAAACACTGAAGCTTTCTTT
cdr3_aa: CASSPEDRPNTEAFF
j_call: TRBJ1-1
clone_size: few
d_call: TRBD1
v_call: TRBV7-9

cdr3_nt: TGTGCCAGCAGCCAAGATGACAGGGGGCTTTATGGCTACACCTTC
cdr3_aa: CASSQDDRGLYGYTF
j_call: TRBJ1-2
clone_size: NA
d_call: TRBD1
v_call: TRBV3-1/TRBV3-2

cdr3_nt: TGTGCCAGCAGCGGACAGGGCTACGAGCAGTACTTC
cdr3_aa: CASSGQGYEQYF
j_call: TRBJ2-7
clone_size: NA
d_call: TRBD1
v_call: TRBV9

cdr3_nt: TGTGCCAGTAGTATAGGAGGGTGGATTGTCGGTAATGAGCAGTTCTTC
cdr3_aa: CASSIGGWIVGNEQFF
j_call: TRBJ2-1
clone_size: NA
d_call: NA
v_call: TRBV19

cdr3_nt: TGTGCCAGCAGCTTTGCTAGCGGGAGCTGGTCCTACAATGAGCAGTTCTTC
cdr3_aa: CASSFASGSWSYNEQFF
j_call: TRBJ2-1
clone_size: NA
d_call: TRBD2
v_call: TRBV5-8

cdr3_nt: TGTGCCACCAGCAGAGAGCGTGGGAGGGTTGAAGCTTTCTTT
cdr3_aa: CATSRERGRVEAFF
j_call: TRBJ1-1
clone_size: NA
d_call: NA
v_call: TRBV15

cdr3_nt: TGTGCCAGCTCACCGAGCCCGTGGGGGAGGAACTATGGCTACACCTTC
cdr3_aa: CASSPSPWGRNYGYTF
j_call: TRBJ1-2
clone_size: NA
d_call: NA
v_call: TRBV18

cdr3_nt: TGTGCCAGCAGCCCAACATCGGACATGGGCAAGAACACTGAAGCTTTCTTT
cdr3_aa: CASSPTSDMGKNTEAFF
j_call: TRBJ1-1
clone_size: NA
d_call: NA
v_call: TRBV11-2

cdr3_nt: TGTGCCAGCAGCAAAGTCCCTTTCTATCGTCCTGGCCAGGGGTATGGCTACACCTTC
cdr3_aa: CASSKVPFYRPGQGYGYTF
j_call: TRBJ1-2
clone_size: NA
d_call: NA
v_call: TRBV21-1